These 6 T cell receptor beta chains originate from one sample sequenced in a study of T cell responses to AZD1222 COVID-19 vaccine. Clones were read by immunoSEQ multiplex PCR, and TCRdb kept only the in-frame ones, dropping some. The sample yields about 88,000 clones, around 90% seen once. The sequenced sample was peripheral blood, obtained on day 0 of AZD1222 vaccination. Receptors were obtained from an adult in good health.

Here the CDR3 reads CASSKGSRGGSSYNEQFF. For the CDR3, the DNA is TGTGCCAGCAGCAAGGGGTCGAGGGGCGGAAGCTCCTACAATGAGCAGTTCTTC. The chain has TRBV7-9 and TRBJ2-1; D possibly uses TRBD1 or TRBD2 (5 bases each). Trimming removed 5 bases from V and 0 bases from J, with 20 bases in between. This CDR3 is built from 18 residues. The germline V gene encodes CDR1 SEHNR and CDR2 FQNEAQ (reference sequence).

The chain links TRBV6-4 to TRBJ2-3; 9 nucleotides line up with TRBD1. Germline CDR1 MRHNA, CDR2 SNTAGT. V shed 2 bases and J 4 bases; nucleotides not matched to a gene: 4. The length of the CDR3 is 15 residues. The CDR3 sequence is CASSDRTGEADTQYF. CDR3 sequence (DNA): TGTGCCAGCAGTGACCGGACAGGGGAGGCAGATACGCAGTATTTT.

The CDR3 here is CASSLPQGRLTEAFF. CDR3 in DNA: TGTGCCAGCAGCTTACCACAGGGTCGTTTAACTGAAGCTTTCTTT. The gene calls are TRBV11-2 and TRBJ1-1; tentative D call: TRBD1 (6 bases). This CDR3 has 15 amino acids. Germline-derived CDR1 and CDR2 are SGHAT and FQNNGV. The V end lost 2 bases, the J end lost 5 bases, and 15 bases lay between the germline ends.

The rearrangement uses TRBV4-1 and TRBJ2-1, with 11 bases lining up with TRBD2. This CDR3 is built from 18 residues. Trimming at V came to 0 bases and at J to 7 bases, leaving 11 bases not matched to a gene. Germline assignment: CDR1 MGHRA and CDR2 YSYEKL. In DNA, the CDR3 is TGCGCCAGCAGCCAAGAGAGGGATCTTAGCGGGGGGGTAAATGAGCAGTTCTTC. Protein: CASSQERDLSGGVNEQFF.

This rearrangement joins TRBV28 to TRBJ1-2; 8 positions match TRBD1. The CDR3 has 14 amino acids. Germline V gene lookup returns CDR1 MDHEN and CDR2 SYDVKM. The J segment lost 8 bases and the V segment lost 6 bases, leaving 11 bases of the junction unmatched. The CDR3 coding sequence is TGTGCCAGCAGCCAACAGGGGGTAGTAAAGGGCTACACCTTC. Protein sequence: CASSQQGVVKGYTF.

The CDR3 loop is CASSQGGADYGYTF. In nucleotides, the CDR3 is TGTGCCAGCAGCCAAGGGGGGGCTGACTATGGCTACACCTTC. V and J are TRBV3-1 (or the pseudogene TRBV3-2) and TRBJ1-2; D may be TRBD1 (6 bases). The CDR3 sequence is 14 residues long. Trimming stripped 1 base from V and 3 bases from J, with 9 bases between. CDR1 is LGHDT, CDR2 YNNKEL, per germline (reference sequence).